The source of this T cell receptor (beta chain) is a study of shared clonotypes between healthy human individuals. Study details: Donors consisted of a couple of women and a few men between 18 and 49.

Study-wide results and caveats: A generally larger estimated richness was seen in naive subsets than in memory subsets.

As regards this clone: The antigen is undetermined.

Assay used: immunoSEQ multiplex PCR; TCRdb lists only in-frame clones, some missing. Of over a million clones in the sample, more than 75% were seen once. The junction had 6 bases not matched to a gene; V was cut back by 3 bases and J by 2 bases. Germline V CDR1 and CDR2: MDHEN, SYDVKM. The length of the CDR3 is 16 residues. This sequence joins TRBV28 and TRBJ1-3; the match to TRBD1 covers 8 bases. The clonotype was recovered from a man between 18 and 35 years old in good health. Some clones in this sample may be carry-over from other donors' samples. Sequenced: memory CD4+ T cells from PBMCs. The subset was: CD45RA-negative fraction. CDR3 sequence (DNA): TGTGCCAGCAGTTTCGCCCAGGGGGCGACTGGAAACACCATATATTTT. It yields the protein CASSFAQGATGNTIYF.